Included here is one T cell receptor beta chain sequence, with context. The antigen it binds to is not known. Base qualities are missing; no much larger clone stands one base away. Reading the germline V gene (reference sequence) gives CDR1 SGHKS and CDR2 YYEKEE. V and J lose 3 bases and 6 bases, and a span of 21 bases separates them. The CDR3 has 17 amino acids, counting the end cysteine and phenylalanine. The kept DNA is CDR3 alone, 51 bases in frame from the first base. Whole blood was collected in K2EDTA tubes by collaborating institutions according to the institutions' own protocols. For TCRbeta analysis, collaborators shipped samples as frozen whole blood, isolated PBMCs, or DNA extracted from either of those sample types. These data are taken from a study of blood T cell repertoires in COVID-19 (dated by TCRdb to the early 2020s). Context from the whole study: Collaborator samples came from the United States, Italy and Spain and covered acute and convalescent phases of COVID-19. Deeply sampled blood TCRbeta repertoires from subjects exposed to, actively infected with, or recovered from COVID-19 were included in the dataset. The repertoires were released in a freely available public database intended as a resource for research on the immune response to SARS-CoV-2. Where HLA class I and class II types were available, the types were taken from metadata supplied by the sample provider, not from assay-based typing. The prospective study material was composed of cDNA or gDNA derived from T cells, B-cell-depleted T cells, or PBMCs. Nearly every sample came with metadata listing a de-identified subject ID, COVID-19 status, age in years and sex. Samples were obtained from the ongoing ImmuneRACE study (first 160 participants) and from about 1,300 subjects provided by 6 global collaborators.

What the work shows at the level of the full study, not this receptor alone: Clinical and demographic metadata were provided uncurated, with the amount varying by source and participant.

The immunoSEQ Assay, a bias-controlled multiplex PCR, was used to amplify TCRbeta CDR3 regions from genomic DNA. In the paper's pipeline: The number of nucleated cells in each sample was estimated from the amplification of reference gene primers within the assay. To quantify the absolute abundance of each unique TCRbeta CDR3 rearrangement, sequence reads were collapsed and filtered. For each sample, productive Simpson clonality was calculated by taking the square root of Simpson's diversity index across productive rearrangements. In TCRdb, the immuneACCESS table is reduced to in-frame sequences with V and J assigned. These tables do not hold every clone; where another copy was compared, an unresolved V gene accounts for under half, and the others remain unexplained. That table supplies the V and J calls and clone size; D and trimming were determined from the DNA. This sample comprises approximately 50,000 clones, under 85% of them detected only once. The ten largest clones capture approximately 7% of the sample.

The sequenced sample was peripheral blood. The sequence links TRBV5-5 to TRBJ2-2; TRBD1 is possibly the D segment (6 matching bases). The TCR originated in a man between 65 and 85 years old with active COVID-19. The CDR3 amino acid sequence is: CASSSDPRTGRSGELFF. In nucleotides, the sequence is TGTGCCAGCAGCTCCGACCCCAGAACAGGGAGATCCGGGGAGCTGTTTTTT.